One and the same sample provided the 8 T cell receptor beta chains below, sequenced in a study of cytomegalovirus exposure and HLA in healthy donors. Primers: 60 Vbeta forward and 13 Jbeta reverse. TCRdb's table, derived via immunoSEQ multiplex PCR, lists solely in-frame clones and lacks some. In the table there are roughly 170,000 clones, 75% to 85% of which are singletons. Sequencing used PBMCs. All receptors derive from a boy under 18 in good health and CMV-seronegative.

The genes are TRBV7-2 and TRBJ2-3, with 11 nucleotides matching TRBD2. The CDR3 totals 17 residues. CDR1 is SGHTA, CDR2 FQGNSA, per germline. J lost 4 bases, V lost 5 bases, and 11 bases had no gene match. CDR3 coding DNA: TGTGCCAGCAGCCCCACACTAGCGGGAGAGGTTGCAGATACGCAGTATTTT. Translation gives CASSPTLAGEVADTQYF.

The chain employs TRBV2 and TRBJ2-1; D perhaps matches TRBD1 (7 bases). Germline CDR1 reads SNHLY; CDR2 reads FYNNEI. Trimming removed 3 bases at V and 12 bases at J, with 15 bases between. CDR3 length: 13 amino acids. The CDR3 coding sequence is TGTGCCAGCAGTGAGGAGGGGGCGAGACGGCAGTTCTTC. It codes for CASSEEGARRQFF.

V and J are TRBV4-2 and TRBJ1-1, with 9 bases aligning to TRBD1. The junction had 6 bases not matched to a gene; V was cut back by 5 bases and J by 5 bases. The germline CDR1 and CDR2 sequences are LGHNA and YNFKEQ. This CDR3 is 14 amino acids long. CDR3 loop: CASSVRTGDTEAFF. The CDR3 nucleotides read TGTGCCAGCAGCGTTCGGACAGGGGATACTGAAGCTTTCTTT.

The genes are TRBV7-6 and TRBJ2-7; a weak D match, TRBD1 (5 bases). V was trimmed by 5 bases and J by 1 base, leaving 9 bases between them. This CDR3 has 13 amino acids. CDR1 and CDR2 (germline): SGHVS, FNYEAQ. The chain's CDR3 is CASSLDSSYEQYF. Here the CDR3 DNA reads TGTGCCAGCAGCCTCGACAGTTCCTACGAGCAGTACTTC.

The V gene is TRBV19, the J gene TRBJ2-5, with TRBD1 matching over 8 bases. This CDR3 is built from 14 residues. V trimming: 4 bases; J trimming: 4 bases; junction bases outside the gene matches: 5. Germline V gene sequence: CDR1 LNHDA, CDR2 SQIVND (reference sequence). CDR3 bases: TGTGCCAGTAGTACTGGACAGGGACCAGAGACCCAGTACTTC. As protein: CASSTGQGPETQYF.

The chain is built from TRBV9 and TRBJ2-5, with 7 bases lining up with TRBD1. This CDR3 is 16 amino acids long. V dropped 0 bases and J dropped 1; count of bases not matched to a gene: 6. CDR1 is SGDLS, CDR2 YYNGEE, per germline. The CDR3 region has the DNA TGTGCCAGCAGCGTAGCCTGGAACAGGGGCCAAGAGACCCAGTACTTC. This sequence encodes CASSVAWNRGQETQYF.

The chain joins TRBV6-1 to TRBJ1-6; D is unresolved. Germline CDR1 MNHNS, CDR2 SASEGT. The CDR3 runs to 14 residues. The germline V and J ends were trimmed by 6 bases and 5 bases, with 11 bases remaining between them. The CDR3 sequence is CASSPGRDNSPLHF. In DNA, the CDR3 is TGTGCCAGCAGCCCCGGGAGGGATAATTCACCCCTCCACTTT.

J is TRBJ1-5 and V is TRBV29-1; possibly TRBD1 for D (6 bases). Trimming took 7 bases from V and 4 from J, leaving 11 bases between them. The length of the CDR3 is 12 residues. CDR1 is SQVTM, CDR2 ANQGSEA, per germline. The CDR3 reads CSAGHSNQPQHF. The CDR3 DNA reads as TGCAGCGCGGGACACTCAAATCAGCCCCAGCATTTT.